This T cell receptor beta chain was found in a study of identical twins. One entry per CDR3 protein results from TCRdb running MiXCR on the 5' RACE reads. The data contain some 1,600,000 distinct CDR3 sequences, under 35% of them singletons. At least ten counts were recorded for this clonotype. CDR3 length: 17 amino acids. CDR1 and CDR2 (germline): MNHEY, SVGAGI. The V end was cut by 0 bases, the J end by 4 bases, with 16 bases between. This rearrangement joins TRBV6-5 to TRBJ1-5, with D uncertain. Source material: cord blood. The sequence was obtained from a newborn girl in good health. The CDR3 bases are TGTGCCAGCAGTTACTCGAACCCGTCAGTAACAAATCAGCCCCAGCATTTT. This encodes CASSYSNPSVTNQPQHF.